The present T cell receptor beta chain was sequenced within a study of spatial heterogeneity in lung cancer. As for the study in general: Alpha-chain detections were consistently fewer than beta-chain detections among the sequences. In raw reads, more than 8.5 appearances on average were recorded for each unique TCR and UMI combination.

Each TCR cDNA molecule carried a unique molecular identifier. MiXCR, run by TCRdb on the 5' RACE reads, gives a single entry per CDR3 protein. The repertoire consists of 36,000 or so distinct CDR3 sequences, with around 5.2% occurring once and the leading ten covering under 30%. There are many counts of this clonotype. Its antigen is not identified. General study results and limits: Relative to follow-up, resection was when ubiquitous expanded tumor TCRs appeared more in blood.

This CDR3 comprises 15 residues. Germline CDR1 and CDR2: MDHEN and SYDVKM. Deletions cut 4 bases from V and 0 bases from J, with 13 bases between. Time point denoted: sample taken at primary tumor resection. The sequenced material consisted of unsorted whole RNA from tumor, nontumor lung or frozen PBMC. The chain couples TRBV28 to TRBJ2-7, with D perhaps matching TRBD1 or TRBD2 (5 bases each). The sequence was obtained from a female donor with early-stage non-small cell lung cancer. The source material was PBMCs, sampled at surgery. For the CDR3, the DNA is TGTGCCAGCAGTTCCCAGCGAGGGGACTCCTACGAGCAGTACTTC. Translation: CASSSQRGDSYEQYF.